This T cell receptor (beta chain) was recovered during a study of identical twins. Points from the study as a whole: Insertions were reduced in abundant cord blood beta clonotypes but not in memory repertoires. Twin pairs' shared out-of-frame alpha sequences were enriched in low generation probability.

A universal primer site came from template switching; cDNA carried unique molecular identifiers. TCRdb re-analysed the 5' RACE reads in MiXCR, keeping a single row per CDR3 protein. The repertoire has 1.5 million or so distinct CDR3 sequences, about 32% of them found once; the top ten carry approximately 0.29%. Comment on this clonotype: Its target is unknown.

The CDR3 contains 15 residues. Germline V gene sequence: CDR1 DFQATT, CDR2 SNEGSKA (reference sequence). After removal of 1 base from V and 5 bases from J, the junction contained 6 bases not matched to a gene. Specimen: cord blood. The clonotype was recovered from a newborn girl in good health. The rearrangement uses TRBV20-1 and TRBJ2-1, with 9 bases fitting TRBD1. Here the CDR3 DNA reads TGCAGTGCTAGAGCCTATGGACAGGGGCACAATGAGCAGTTCTTC. Translation gives CSARAYGQGHNEQFF.